A selection of T cell receptor beta chains follows, all from one sample in a study of OX40 agonist ivuxolimab in advanced cancers. Profiling relied on immunoSEQ multiplex PCR, and the TCRdb table lists in-frame clones only, not all of them. The table shows tens of thousands of clones, with more than 80% occurring only once. The source material was CD4+ or CD8+ T cells sorted from blood, sampled in a trial of the OX40 agonist ivuxolimab. The receptors shown here come from an adult with an advanced solid tumor such as melanoma, head and neck, liver or kidney cancer. Both conserved end residues are part of each CDR3. D genes are given only for firm matches. A row's size may be missing; if present it is once, few, many or a size class.

j_call clone_size d_call v_call cdr3_aa cdr3_nt
TRBJ2-1 - - TRBV7-2 CASSFQSQGNEQFF TGTGCCAGCAGCTTCCAATCCCAGGGTAATGAGCAGTTCTTC
TRBJ2-1 once - TRBV7-2 CASSFQYYNEQFF TGTGCCAGCAGCTTCCAATACTACAATGAGCAGTTCTTC
TRBJ1-1 - - TRBV27 CASSFTGRTEAFF TGTGCCAGCAGTTTTACCGGGAGGACTGAAGCTTTCTTT
TRBJ1-1 once - TRBV5-1 CASSLAGGRTEAFF TGCGCCAGCAGCTTGGCGGGGGGCAGAACTGAAGCTTTCTTT
TRBJ2-5 few - TRBV16 CASSHRLNDKETQYF TGTGCCAGCAGCCATCGGCTCAATGATAAAGAGACCCAGTACTTC
TRBJ2-1 - - TRBV7-2 CASSPRLGGGGNEQFF TGTGCCAGCAGCCCGCGGCTAGGGGGGGGAGGCAATGAGCAGTTCTTC
TRBJ2-7 - - TRBV18 CASSPGPSYEQYF TGTGCCAGCTCACCGGGCCCCTCCTACGAGCAGTACTTC
TRBJ2-2 - - TRBV19 CASSISGGADTGELFF TGTGCCAGTAGTATATCGGGGGGCGCGGACACCGGGGAGCTGTTTTTT
TRBJ2-1 - - TRBV5-1 CASSLDGQYNEQFF TGCGCCAGCAGCTTGGACGGACAGTACAATGAGCAGTTCTTC
TRBJ1-1 - - TRBV28 CASSAAGEGNTEAFF TGTGCCAGCAGTGCAGCGGGTGAGGGGAACACTGAAGCTTTCTTT
TRBJ1-2 - - TRBV11-1 CAVRDGYGYTF TGTGCCGTAAGGGACGGCTATGGCTACACCTTC
TRBJ2-5 - - TRBV28 CASSLLGRQETQYF TGTGCCAGCAGTTTATTAGGCAGGCAAGAGACCCAGTACTTC
TRBJ1-6 few - TRBV25-1 CASSLSDAAPGSPLHF TGTGCCAGCAGTCTCAGCGATGCAGCCCCAGGTTCACCCCTCCACTTT
TRBJ1-4 - - TRBV10-3 CAIGGQGHEKLFF TGTGCCATCGGCGGGCAGGGCCATGAAAAACTGTTTTTT
TRBJ1-2 - - TRBV2 CASSGGRDRSGYTF TGTGCCAGCAGTGGGGGCAGGGATCGGAGTGGCTACACCTTC
TRBJ1-1 - - TRBV30 CASDPRRGTEAFF TGTGCCTCCGACCCCCGGCGTGGCACTGAAGCTTTCTTT
TRBJ2-3 - TRBD2 TRBV18 CASSNLAGDTDTQYF TGTGCCAGCTCAAACCTAGCGGGGGACACAGATACGCAGTATTTT
TRBJ1-5 - - TRBV6-1 CASSDQVSNQPQHF TGTGCCAGCAGTGACCAAGTTAGCAATCAGCCCCAGCATTTT